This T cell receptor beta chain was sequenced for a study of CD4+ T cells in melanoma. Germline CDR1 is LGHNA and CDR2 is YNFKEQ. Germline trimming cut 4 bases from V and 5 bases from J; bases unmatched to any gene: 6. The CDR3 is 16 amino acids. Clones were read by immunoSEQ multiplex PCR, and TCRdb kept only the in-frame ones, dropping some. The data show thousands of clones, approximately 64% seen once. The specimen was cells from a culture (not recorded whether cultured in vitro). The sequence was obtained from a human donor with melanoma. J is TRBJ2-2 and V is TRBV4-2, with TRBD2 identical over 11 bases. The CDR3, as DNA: TGTGCCAGCAGCCCCCTAGCGGGGGGTAAAACCGGGGAGCTGTTTTTT. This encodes CASSPLAGGKTGELFF.